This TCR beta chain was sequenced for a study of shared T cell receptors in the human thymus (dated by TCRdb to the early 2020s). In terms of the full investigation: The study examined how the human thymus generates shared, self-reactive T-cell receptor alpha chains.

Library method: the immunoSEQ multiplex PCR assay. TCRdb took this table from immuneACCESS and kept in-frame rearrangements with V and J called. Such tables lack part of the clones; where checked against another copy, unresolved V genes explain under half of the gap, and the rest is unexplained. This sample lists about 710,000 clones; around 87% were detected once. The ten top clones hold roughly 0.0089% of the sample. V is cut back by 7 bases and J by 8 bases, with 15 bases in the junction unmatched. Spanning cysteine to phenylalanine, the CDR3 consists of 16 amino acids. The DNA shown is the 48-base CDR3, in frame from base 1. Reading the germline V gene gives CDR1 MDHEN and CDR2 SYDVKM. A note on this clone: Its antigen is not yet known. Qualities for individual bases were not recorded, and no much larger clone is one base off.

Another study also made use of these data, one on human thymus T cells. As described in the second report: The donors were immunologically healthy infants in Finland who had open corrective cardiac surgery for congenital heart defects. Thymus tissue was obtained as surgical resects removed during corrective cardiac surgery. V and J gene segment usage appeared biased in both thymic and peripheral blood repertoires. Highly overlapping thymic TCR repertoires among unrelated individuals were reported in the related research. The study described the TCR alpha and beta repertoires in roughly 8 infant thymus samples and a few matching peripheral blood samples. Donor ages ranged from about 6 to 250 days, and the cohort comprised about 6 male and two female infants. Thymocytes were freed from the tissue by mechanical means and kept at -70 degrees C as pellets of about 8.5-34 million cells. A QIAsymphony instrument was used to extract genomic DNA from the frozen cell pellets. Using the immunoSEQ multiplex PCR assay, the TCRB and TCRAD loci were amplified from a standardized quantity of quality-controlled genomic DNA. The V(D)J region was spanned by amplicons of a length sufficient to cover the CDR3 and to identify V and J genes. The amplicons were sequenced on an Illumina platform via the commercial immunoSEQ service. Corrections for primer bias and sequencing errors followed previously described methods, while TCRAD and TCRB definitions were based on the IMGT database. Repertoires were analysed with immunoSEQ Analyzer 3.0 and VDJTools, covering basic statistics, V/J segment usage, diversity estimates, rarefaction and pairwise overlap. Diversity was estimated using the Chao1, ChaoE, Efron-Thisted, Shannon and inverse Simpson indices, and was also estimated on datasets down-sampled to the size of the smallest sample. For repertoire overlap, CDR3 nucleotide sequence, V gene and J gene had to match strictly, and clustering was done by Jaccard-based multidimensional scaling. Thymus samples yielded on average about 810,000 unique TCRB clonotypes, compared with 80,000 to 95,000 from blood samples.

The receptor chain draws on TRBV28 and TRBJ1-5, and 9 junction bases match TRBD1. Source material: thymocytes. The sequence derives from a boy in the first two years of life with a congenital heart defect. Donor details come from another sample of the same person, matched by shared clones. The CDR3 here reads CASKGGTGSFTEPQHF. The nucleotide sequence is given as TGTGCCAGCAAGGGCGGGACAGGGAGCTTTACGGAGCCCCAGCATTTT.